This T cell receptor beta chain emerged from a study of shared clonotypes between healthy human individuals. Assay used: immunoSEQ multiplex PCR; TCRdb lists only in-frame clones, some missing. This sample has approximately 180,000 clones; over 80% occur once, and the top ten carry around 0.067%. The sample taken for sequencing was naive CD4+ T cells sorted from blood. This sample's subset: CD45RA+ positively selected. The sequence came from a woman under 40 in good health.

The CDR3 DNA reads as TGTGCCAGCACCTCAGGACAGGGGGACACTGAAGCTTTCTTT. Its protein is CASTSGQGDTEAFF. The rearrangement joins TRBV28 to TRBJ1-1; 10 nucleotides agree with TRBD1. Germline lookup yields CDR1 MDHEN and CDR2 SYDVKM. The CDR3 consists of 14 residues. Germline trimming cut 7 bases from V and 3 bases from J; bases unmatched to any gene: 5.